The 20 T cell receptor beta chains below all came from one sample that was sequenced in a study of blood T cell repertoires in COVID-19. Measured with immunoSEQ multiplex PCR; TCRdb has only the in-frame clones, and not every one. The sample carries some 64,000 clones, 84% recorded once. The sample comprised peripheral blood. The source is a man in his 60s with COVID-19, enrolled during active disease.

The rearrangement uses TRBV5-1 and TRBJ2-1; the match to TRBD2 covers 10 bases. The CDR3 covers 17 residues. Germline values: CDR1 SGHRS, CDR2 YFSETQ. V lost 2 bases, J lost 4 bases, and 9 bases stayed unmatched. The CDR3 protein is CASSFIGTSGVYNEQFF. CDR3 nucleotide sequence: TGCGCCAGCAGCTTTATAGGCACTAGCGGGGTATACAATGAGCAGTTCTTC.

The genes are TRBV21-1 and TRBJ2-3; TRBD2, the table's D call, was not compared with the DNA. TRBV21-1 is listed as a pseudogene. This CDR3 is 14 amino acids long. CDR3 amino acids: CASGTGLHLASQYF. The CDR3 DNA follows: TGTGCCAGCGGAACGGGTCTCCACCTCGCATCGCAGTATTTT.

In DNA, the CDR3 is TGTGCCAGCAGTTACTCTCCGGGACAGGGTGAATTTGAAGCTTTCTTT. Translation: CASSYSPGQGEFEAFF. The chain is built from TRBV6-5 and TRBJ1-1, with TRBD1 matching 9 bases. The CDR3 covers 16 residues. Germline V gene sequence: CDR1 MNHEY, CDR2 SVGAGI. Trimming removed 0 bases from V and 7 bases from J; junction bases left unmatched: 9.

About this clone: This same CDR3 is encoded by further DNA sequences in the sample. The chain employs TRBV6-5 and TRBJ2-6; the D is unclear. Per the germline V gene, CDR1 is MNHEY and CDR2 is SVGAGI. The CDR3 extends over 15 amino acids. Deletions cut 5 bases from V and 0 bases from J, with 8 bases between. The CDR3 here is CASSLDFSGANVLTF. As DNA, the CDR3 is TGTGCCAGCAGTCTAGATTTCTCTGGGGCCAACGTCCTGACTTTC.

The rearrangement links TRBV16 to TRBJ1-1; D is possibly TRBD1 (5 bases). The CDR3 runs to 16 residues. V lost 0 bases and J 0 bases, leaving 11 bases between the germline ends. The germline V gene encodes CDR1 KGHSY and CDR2 FQNENV. CDR3 residues: CASSQSPGSLNTEAFF. CDR3 DNA: TGTGCCAGCAGCCAATCCCCAGGGTCGTTGAACACTGAAGCTTTCTTT.

The CDR3 sequence: CASSPQGAGGHSNQPQHF. DNA of the CDR3: TGTGCCAGTAGTCCACAGGGGGCCGGAGGGCATAGCAATCAGCCCCAGCATTTT. This chain links TRBV19 with TRBJ1-5; 9 nucleotides match TRBD1. Germline CDR1 reads LNHDA; CDR2 reads SQIVND (reference sequence). Trimming took 5 bases from V and 0 from J; bases not matched to a gene: 11. The CDR3 consists of 18 residues.

The gene calls are TRBV5-1 and TRBJ2-5, with 11 bases lining up with TRBD2. From germline, CDR1 is SGHRS and CDR2 YFSETQ. There are 14 residues in the CDR3. V was pared by 4 bases and J by 3 bases, with 2 bases of the junction left unmatched. The CDR3 bases are TGCGCCAGCAGCCTACTAGCGGGGGAAGAGACCCAGTACTTC. Protein product: CASSLLAGEETQYF. The variable domain in full, with the rest retrieved from reference TRBV5-1 and TRBJ2-5, is KAGVTQTPRYLIKTRGQQVTLSCSPISGHRSVSWYQQTPGQGLQFLFEYFSETQRNKGNFPGRFSGRQFSNSRSEMNVSTLELGDSALYLCASSLLAGEETQYFGPGTRLLVL.

The chain uses TRBV6-6 and TRBJ2-7; 7 bases align to TRBD1. Per the germline V gene, CDR1 is MNHNY and CDR2 is SVGAGI (reference sequence). The V and J ends lost 6 bases and 6 bases, in that order; junction bases with no gene match: 8. This CDR3 has 13 amino acids. CDR3 sequence reads: CASRPSTGFEQYF. For the CDR3, the DNA is TGTGCCAGCAGGCCCTCGACAGGGTTCGAGCAGTACTTC.

This sequence joins TRBV4-1 and TRBJ2-2; 8 positions match TRBD2. The germline gives CDR1 MGHRA, CDR2 YSYEKL. The trim removed 3 bases at V and 3 bases at J, leaving 12 bases unmatched. CDR3 length: 18 residues. CDR3 sequence: CASSQLAGGRRDTGELFF. DNA for the CDR3: TGCGCCAGCAGCCAGTTGGCGGGGGGAAGGCGGGACACCGGGGAGCTGTTTTTT.

The CDR3 bases are TGTGCCAGCAGCTTGTACCCACAGGGTCACACCTTC. Encoded protein: CASSLYPQGHTF. The chain recombines TRBV5-6 with TRBJ1-2; weak D call: TRBD1 (6 bases). This CDR3 has 12 residues. Trimming took 1 base from V and 12 from J, leaving 13 bases between them. CDR1 and CDR2 (germline): SGHDT, YYEEEE.

This clone has a handful of counts. The chain uses TRBV24-1 and TRBJ2-1; TRBD2 matches at 8 bases. Germline CDR1 and CDR2: KGHDR and SFDVKD. The J segment lost 1 base and the V segment lost 7 bases, leaving 5 bases of the junction unmatched. The CDR3 is made up of 15 amino acids. CDR3 loop: CATRPAGGSYNEQFF. The DNA for the CDR3 is TGTGCCACCAGGCCGGCGGGAGGTTCCTACAATGAGCAGTTCTTC.

The gene calls are TRBV30 and TRBJ2-1; 12 bases match TRBD1. This CDR3 has 19 residues. Looked up from germline, CDR1 is GTSNPN and CDR2 is SVGIG (reference sequence). Trimming took 3 bases from V and 7 from J; bases not matched to a gene: 19. CDR3 loop: CAWSRDRGLGGGGANEQFF. The CDR3 DNA sequence: TGTGCCTGGAGCCGGGACAGGGGGCTTGGGGGGGGCGGTGCGAATGAGCAGTTCTTC.

The rearrangement joins TRBV18 to TRBJ2-1; D unresolved. The CDR3 contains 13 residues. Germline V gene data show CDR1 as KGHSH and CDR2 as LQKENI. The V gene lost 2 bases and the J gene lost 7 bases, with 9 bases spanning the gap. Here the CDR3 reads CASSPTTGNEQFF. The CDR3 coding sequence is TGTGCCAGCTCACCAACCACCGGGAATGAGCAGTTCTTC.

V gene TRBV5-4 combines with J gene TRBJ2-7; 7 bases agree with TRBD1. The germline V gene has CDR1 SGHNT and CDR2 YYREEE (reference sequence). CDR3 length: 14 residues. Germline trimming cut 3 bases from V and 3 bases from J; bases unmatched to any gene: 6. Here the CDR3 DNA reads TGTGCCAGCAGCTCCAGGGACAGTAACTACGAGCAGTACTTC. This encodes CASSSRDSNYEQYF.

The rearrangement joins TRBV30 to TRBJ1-5, with TRBD1 matching over 12 bases. Trimming cost V 5 bases and J 7 bases; bases outside gene matches: 9. Germline V gives CDR1 GTSNPN, CDR2 SVGIG (reference sequence). The length of the CDR3 is 15 residues. CDR3 sequence (DNA): TGTGCCTGGGGAACGGGACAGGGGGCTGGGCAGCCCCAGCATTTT. It encodes CAWGTGQGAGQPQHF.

The chain employs TRBV30 and TRBJ1-6; the D is unclear. V was clipped by 4 bases and J by 4 bases, with 17 bases between them. The V gene's germline CDR1 is GTSNPN and CDR2 SVGIG (reference sequence). The CDR3 has 16 amino acids. The CDR3 nucleotides read TGTGCCTGGACCGTAGGAGGGTTGAGATATAATTCACCCCTCCACTTT. Encoded protein: CAWTVGGLRYNSPLHF.

The chain combines TRBV20-1 with TRBJ2-7, with TRBD1 identical over 7 bases. Germline loops: CDR1 DFQATT, CDR2 SNEGSKA (reference sequence). The CDR3 is 14 amino acids. V dropped 3 bases and J dropped 3; count of bases not matched to a gene: 8. The DNA for the CDR3 is TGCAGTGCTAGTGAGCAGGGGGATCTCTACGAGCAGTACTTC. Its protein product is CSASEQGDLYEQYF.

The chain recombines TRBV6-5 with TRBJ1-2; 7 bases are a match to TRBD1. The germline CDR1 and CDR2 sequences are MNHEY and SVGAGI. The V gene end was trimmed by 0 bases and the J gene end by 6 bases; junction bases not matched to a gene: 4. CDR3 length: 14 amino acids. The chain's CDR3 is CASSYSTGYDGYTF. As DNA, the CDR3 is TGTGCCAGCAGTTACTCGACAGGGTACGATGGCTACACCTTC.

The rearrangement uses TRBV7-9 and TRBJ2-2; TRBD2 is a possible D gene (5 bases). Trimming cost V 1 base and J 3 bases, with 9 bases left between them. CDR1 and CDR2 (germline): SEHNR, FQNEAQ (reference sequence). The CDR3 length is 15 residues. As DNA, the CDR3 is TGTGCCAGCAGCTTAGTCTACGGGGACACCGGGGAGCTGTTTTTT. Translating gives CASSLVYGDTGELFF. Complete variable domain (other parts from reference TRBV7-9 and TRBJ2-2): DTGVSQNPRHKITKRGQNVTFRCDPISEHNRLYWYRQTLGQGPEFLTYFQNEAQLEKSRLLSDRFSAERPKGSFSTLEIQRTEQGDSAMYLCASSLVYGDTGELFFGEGSRLTVL.

This chain links TRBV5-4 with TRBJ1-1; D is perhaps TRBD1 (6 bases). Trimming stripped 0 bases from V and 2 bases from J, with 11 bases between. The CDR3 contains 15 residues. From germline, CDR1 is SGHNT and CDR2 YYREEE (reference sequence). CDR3 bases: TGTGCCAGCAGCTTGGAGGCAGGGGACAACACTGAAGCTTTCTTT. This encodes CASSLEAGDNTEAFF.